Listed below are T cell receptor beta chains from one sample, sequenced in a study of blood T cell repertoires in COVID-19. Some clones are missing from TCRdb's copy, which holds only in-frame ones; the method was immunoSEQ multiplex PCR. The sample contains around 250,000 clones, 80% to 90% of which appear only once. The source material was PBMCs or T cells enriched from blood (not recorded which). These receptors originate from a woman in her fifties or sixties who had recovered from COVID-19. The CDR3 runs from the conserved cysteine through the conserved F or W. The order of the fields is D gene, clone size, J gene, CDR3 length, V gene, CDR3 protein, CDR3 DNA. The D gene is left open where the match is weak. Clone size is given for some rows only: seen once, a few or many times, or a class if the clone is expanded.

-,-,TRBJ1-1,15,TRBV11-3,CASSSYRGGGTEAFF,TGTGCCAGCAGCTCATACCGTGGGGGCGGAACTGAAGCTTTCTTT
TRBD2,-,TRBJ2-2,18,TRBV19,CASSTTPGGLGDTGELFF,TGTGCCAGTAGTACGACCCCGGGGGGGCTGGGTGACACCGGGGAGCTGTTTTTT
TRBD1,-,TRBJ1-2,14,TRBV6-5,CAIPNGQVAYGYTF,TGTGCCATACCGAATGGACAGGTCGCCTATGGCTACACCTTC
TRBD2,once,TRBJ2-3,16,TRBV9,CASSTRLAGSTDTQYF,TGTGCCAGCAGCACCAGACTAGCGGGGTCCACAGATACGCAGTATTTT
-,few,TRBJ1-2,16,TRBV2,CASKITWGGKGYGYTF,TGTGCCAGCAAAATAACGTGGGGAGGAAAGGGCTATGGCTACACCTTC
-,-,TRBJ1-3,16,TRBV5-1,CASSPRDAGSGNTIYF,TGCGCCAGCAGCCCGCGGGACGCTGGCTCTGGAAACACCATATATTTT
-,few,TRBJ1-6,16,TRBV28,CASSPSLGQGRSPLHF,TGTGCCAGCAGTCCAAGTCTGGGCCAGGGCCGTTCACCCCTCCACTTT
-,once,TRBJ2-7,19,TRBV6-1,CASSEWRTRGGRYSYEQYF,TGTGCCAGCAGTGAATGGAGGACTAGGGGGGGGAGGTATAGCTACGAGCAGTACTTC
TRBD2,-,TRBJ2-7,13,TRBV6-5,CASSYSRGDEQYF,TGTGCCAGCAGTTACTCGCGGGGGGACGAGCAGTACTTC
TRBD1,once,TRBJ2-7,14,TRBV3-1/TRBV3-2,CASSRRQGMREQYF,TGTGCCAGCAGCCGACGACAGGGAATGAGGGAGCAGTACTTC
-,-,TRBJ2-2,14,TRBV11-2,CASSLAIGTGELFF,TGTGCCAGCAGCTTAGCCATCGGCACCGGGGAGCTGTTTTTT
TRBD1,-,TRBJ1-2,13,TRBV18,CASSPGTGQGYTF,TGTGCCAGCTCACCCGGGACAGGGCAGGGCTACACCTTC
TRBD1,-,TRBJ1-1,14,TRBV7-9,CASRKQGRGTEAFF,TGTGCCAGCAGGAAACAGGGGAGAGGCACTGAAGCTTTCTTT
TRBD1,-,TRBJ1-1,14,TRBV5-1,CASSLDRGDTEAFF,TGCGCCAGCAGCTTGGACAGGGGGGACACTGAAGCTTTCTTT
TRBD2,-,TRBJ2-5,14,TRBV5-4,CASSQGLAQETQYF,TGTGCCAGCAGCCAAGGACTAGCTCAAGAGACCCAGTACTTC
-,-,TRBJ2-6,18,TRBV5-1,CASSLEARGVSGANVLTF,TGCGCCAGCAGCTTGGAAGCCAGGGGGGTCTCTGGGGCCAACGTCCTGACTTTC
TRBD1,-,TRBJ2-7,15,TRBV5-4,CASSPAGGTTYEQYF,TGTGCCAGCAGCCCCGCAGGGGGCACCACCTACGAGCAGTACTTC
TRBD1,-,TRBJ2-7,15,TRBV3-1/TRBV3-2,CASSITTGLSYEQYF,TGTGCCAGCAGCATTACGACAGGGTTGTCCTACGAGCAGTACTTC
-,few,TRBJ2-3,14,TRBV15,CATSRERAPDTQYF,TGTGCCACCAGCAGAGAGAGGGCGCCAGATACGCAGTATTTT
-,few,TRBJ2-5,13,TRBV5-1,CASSLGRQETQYF,TGCGCCAGCAGCTTGGGTAGACAAGAGACCCAGTACTTC
TRBD1,-,TRBJ1-6,14,TRBV10-2,CASAGTGVNSPLHF,TGCGCCAGCGCTGGGACAGGGGTTAATTCACCCCTCCACTTT
-,few,TRBJ1-1,15,TRBV9,CASSVGGVLNTEAFF,TGTGCCAGCAGCGTAGGCGGAGTCTTGAACACTGAAGCTTTCTTT
TRBD1,-,TRBJ2-5,12,TRBV5-6,CASSRTGETQYF,TGTGCCAGCAGCCGGACAGGGGAGACCCAGTACTTC
-,-,TRBJ1-1,13,TRBV7-8,CASRGGMNTEAFF,TGTGCCAGCCGCGGGGGGATGAACACTGAAGCTTTCTTT
TRBD1,-,TRBJ1-2,16,TRBV6-5,CASSYSRTGDIDGYTF,TGTGCCAGCAGTTACTCCCGGACAGGGGACATCGATGGCTACACCTTC
-,-,TRBJ2-1,15,TRBV27,CASRMYLLPNNEQFF,TGTGCCAGCAGAATGTATCTCCTACCGAACAATGAGCAGTTCTTC
TRBD1,-,TRBJ1-5,15,TRBV27,CASSATGGRGQPQHF,TGTGCCAGCAGTGCCACAGGGGGCAGGGGTCAGCCCCAGCATTTT
-,-,TRBJ1-3,16,TRBV5-6,CASSFRTMGSGNTIYF,TGTGCCAGCAGCTTTCGGACTATGGGCTCTGGAAACACCATATATTTT
TRBD1,-,TRBJ1-1,18,TRBV28,CASSLWGDRGGGNTEAFF,TGTGCCAGCAGTTTATGGGGGGACAGGGGAGGAGGAAACACTGAAGCTTTCTTT
-,once,TRBJ1-1,14,TRBV3-1/TRBV3-2,CASSQGRGNTEAFF,TGTGCCAGCAGCCAAGGGCGGGGGAACACTGAAGCTTTCTTT